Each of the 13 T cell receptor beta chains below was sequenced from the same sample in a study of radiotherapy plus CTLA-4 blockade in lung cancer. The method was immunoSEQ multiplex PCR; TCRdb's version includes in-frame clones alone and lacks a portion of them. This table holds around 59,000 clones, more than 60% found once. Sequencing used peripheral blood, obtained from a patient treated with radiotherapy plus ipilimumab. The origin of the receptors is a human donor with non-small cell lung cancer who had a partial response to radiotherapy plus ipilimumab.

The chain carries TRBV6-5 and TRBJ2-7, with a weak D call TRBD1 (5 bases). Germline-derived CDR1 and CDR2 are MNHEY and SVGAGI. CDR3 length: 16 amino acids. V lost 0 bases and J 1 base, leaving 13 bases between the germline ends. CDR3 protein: CASSYSKGRKSYEQYF. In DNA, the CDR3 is TGTGCCAGCAGTTACTCGAAGGGGCGCAAGTCCTACGAGCAGTACTTC.

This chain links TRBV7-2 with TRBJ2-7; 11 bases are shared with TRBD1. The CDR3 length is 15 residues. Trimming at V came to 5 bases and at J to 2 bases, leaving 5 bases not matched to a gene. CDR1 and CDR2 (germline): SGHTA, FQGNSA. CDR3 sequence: CASSPRTGGTYEQYF. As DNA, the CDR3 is TGTGCCAGCAGCCCAAGGACAGGGGGCACCTACGAGCAGTACTTC.

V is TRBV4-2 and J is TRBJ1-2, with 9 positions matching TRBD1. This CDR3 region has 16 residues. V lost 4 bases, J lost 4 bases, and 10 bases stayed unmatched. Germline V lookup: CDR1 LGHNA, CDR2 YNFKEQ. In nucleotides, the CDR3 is TGTGCCAGCAGCCGGGCGCCGGGACAGGGTACCTATGGCTACACCTTC. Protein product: CASSRAPGQGTYGYTF.

CDR3 in DNA: TGTGCCAGCAGCTACCCAGGGGCGGGTGAGACCCAGTACTTC. Its protein product is CASSYPGAGETQYF. The V call is TRBV7-7, the J call TRBJ2-5, with D tentatively TRBD1 (6 bases). This CDR3 spans 14 amino acids. CDR1 and CDR2 (germline): SSHAT, FNYEAQ (reference sequence). With 4 bases removed from V and 5 bases from J, the gap between germline ends came to 14 bases.

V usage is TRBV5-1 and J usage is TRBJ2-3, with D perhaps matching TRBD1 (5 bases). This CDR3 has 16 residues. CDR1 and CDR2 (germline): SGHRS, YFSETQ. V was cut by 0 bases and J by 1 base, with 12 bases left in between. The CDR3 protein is CASSLVLGRGTDTQYF. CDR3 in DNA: TGCGCCAGCAGCTTGGTTTTGGGGCGAGGCACAGATACGCAGTATTTT.

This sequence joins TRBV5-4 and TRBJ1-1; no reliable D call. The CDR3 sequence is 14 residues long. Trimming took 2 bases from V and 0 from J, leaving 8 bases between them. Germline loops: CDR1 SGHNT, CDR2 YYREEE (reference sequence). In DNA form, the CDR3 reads TGTGCCAGCAGCTTAGAGGGTTTGAACACTGAAGCTTTCTTT. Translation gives CASSLEGLNTEAFF.

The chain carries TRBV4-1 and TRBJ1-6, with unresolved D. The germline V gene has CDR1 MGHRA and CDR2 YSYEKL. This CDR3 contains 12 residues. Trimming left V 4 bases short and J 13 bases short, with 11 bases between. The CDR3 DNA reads TGCGCCAGCAGCCTGGTGGCTAGCCCCCTCCACTTT. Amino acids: CASSLVASPLHF.

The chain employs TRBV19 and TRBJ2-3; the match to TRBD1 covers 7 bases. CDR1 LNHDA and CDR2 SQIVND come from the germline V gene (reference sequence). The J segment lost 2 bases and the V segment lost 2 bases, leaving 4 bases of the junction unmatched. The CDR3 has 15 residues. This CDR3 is CASSIMGQNTDTQYF. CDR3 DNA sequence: TGTGCCAGTAGTATAATGGGACAGAACACAGATACGCAGTATTTT.

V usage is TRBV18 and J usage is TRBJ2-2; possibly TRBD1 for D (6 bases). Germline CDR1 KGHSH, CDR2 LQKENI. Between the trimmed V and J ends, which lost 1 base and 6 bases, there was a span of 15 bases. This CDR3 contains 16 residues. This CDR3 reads CASSPLNGQRSGELFF. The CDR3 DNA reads TGTGCCAGCTCACCACTTAATGGACAGAGGTCCGGGGAGCTGTTTTTT.

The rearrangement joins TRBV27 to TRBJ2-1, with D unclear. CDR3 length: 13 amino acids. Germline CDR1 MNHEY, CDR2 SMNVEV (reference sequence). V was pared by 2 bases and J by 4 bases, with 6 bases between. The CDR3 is CASSLPPYNEQFF. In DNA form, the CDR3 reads TGTGCCAGCAGTTTACCCCCTTACAATGAGCAGTTCTTC.

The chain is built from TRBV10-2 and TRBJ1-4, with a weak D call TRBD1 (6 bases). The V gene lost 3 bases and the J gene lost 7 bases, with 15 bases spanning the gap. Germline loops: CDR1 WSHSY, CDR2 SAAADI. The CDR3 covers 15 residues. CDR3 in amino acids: CASSERRGGGEKLFF. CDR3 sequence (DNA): TGCGCCAGCAGTGAAAGGAGGGGGGGTGGTGAAAAACTGTTTTTT.

The CDR3 nucleotides read TGCGCCAGCAGCCCCCGACAGGGCGGCGAGTTTTACGAGCAGTACTTC. Amino acid sequence: CASSPRQGGEFYEQYF. This chain links TRBV5-1 with TRBJ2-7; 7 nucleotides agree with TRBD1. The J segment lost 4 bases and the V segment lost 4 bases, leaving 14 bases of the junction unmatched. Looked up from germline, CDR1 is SGHRS and CDR2 is YFSETQ. This CDR3 comprises 16 residues.

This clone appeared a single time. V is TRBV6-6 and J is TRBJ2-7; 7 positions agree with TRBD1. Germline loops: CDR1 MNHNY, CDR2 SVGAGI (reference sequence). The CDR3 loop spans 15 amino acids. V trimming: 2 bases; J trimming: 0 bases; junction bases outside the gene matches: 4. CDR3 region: CASSYTGVSSYEQYF. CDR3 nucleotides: TGTGCCAGCAGTTACACAGGGGTTAGCTCCTACGAGCAGTACTTC.